The source of this TCR beta chain is a study of T cells in Graves' hyperthyroidism and ophthalmopathy. Points from the study as a whole: Blood shared most expanded thyroid clonotypes above 0.001.

Patients with uncontrolled infections, other autoimmune diseases, pregnancy or lactation were excluded. In the case of this clonotype: Its specificity is not known.

There were TCR beta CDR3 regions amplified from RNA transcripts. First-round RT-PCR with HTBI primers amplified the TCR CDR3 region. TCRdb reprocessed the multiplex PCR reads via MiXCR and lists one record per CDR3 protein. The sample lists about 200,000 distinct CDR3 sequences; about a sixth were seen once. With V trimmed by 2 bases and J by 5 bases, 9 bases remained unmatched. The CDR3 has 16 amino acids. Germline assignment: CDR1 MDHEN and CDR2 SYDVKM. Sequencing was performed on blood. The rearrangement uses TRBV28 and TRBJ2-7; 10 positions agree with TRBD2. This clonotype was sampled from a woman aged 50 to 60 with Graves' hyperthyroidism. CDR3 loop: CASSLPSSGRVDEQYF. The CDR3 DNA reads as TGTGCCAGCAGTTTACCGTCTAGCGGGAGAGTGGACGAGCAGTACTTC. The whole variable domain, filled in from reference TRBV28 and TRBJ2-7, reads DVKVTQSSRYLVKRTGEKVFLECVQDMDHENMFWYRQDPGLGLRLIYFSYDVKMKEKGDIPEGYSVSREKKERFSLILESASTNQTSMYLCASSLPSSGRVDEQYFGPGTRLTVT.